This TCR beta chain was sequenced during a study of T cells in localized non-small cell lung cancer. Clones were read by immunoSEQ multiplex PCR, and TCRdb kept only the in-frame ones, dropping some. The sample consists of about 27,000 clones, approximately 86% of them appearing once. Study-level results: When the top 100 tumor clones were examined, a median about 60 of them also appeared in the adjacent lung, which was paired and uninvolved.

This clone has more than one count but fewer than ten. Its antigen is still unknown. CDR3 length: 13 residues. Germline V gene sequence: CDR1 SGHDT, CDR2 YYEEEE. The V segment lost 3 bases and the J segment 7 bases; nucleotides outside the gene matches: 6. The chain recombines TRBV5-6 with TRBJ1-1; TRBD1 aligns across 7 bases. The sample consisted of peripheral blood, taken before any cancer treatment. This sequence originates from a female donor aged 60 or older with stage II squamous cell lung carcinoma. In DNA, the CDR3 is TGTGCCAGCAGCTCCGGACAGGAGGTTGAAGCTTTCTTT. It is translated as CASSSGQEVEAFF.